A single T cell receptor (beta chain) is shown here with its context. As yet, its antigen is unknown. These data originate in a study of siplizumab effects on memory and regulatory T cells. Clones were read by immunoSEQ multiplex PCR, and TCRdb kept only the in-frame ones, dropping some. The table shows approximately 100,000 clones, with more than 90% occurring only once. The CDR3 totals 18 residues. Per the germline V gene, CDR1 is SGHAT and CDR2 is FQNNGV. Losses at the gene ends were 6 bases for V and 5 bases for J; bases not matched to a gene: 19. Whole-study results and caveats: Relative to controls at less than 35%, mappable alloreactive CD4+ clones exhibited a mean Treg-derived proportion of less than 70% with siplizumab. Of the proliferating CD4+ or CD8+ clones, roughly 75-97% lacked a naive or memory phenotype that could be assigned. Naive T cells looked more diverse than memory cells and looked like major alloresponse contributors.

This sequence originates from a human donor in good health. Some clones in this sample may be carry-over from other donors' samples. The sample consisted of CD4+ T cells sorted from blood. The chain is built from TRBV11-2 and TRBJ2-5, with 9 bases fitting TRBD2. Written as DNA, the CDR3 is TGTGCCAGCAGTTTAAGGGGTGTAGCGGGAGCGCCGAAGGAGACCCAGTACTTC. It translates to CASSLRGVAGAPKETQYF.